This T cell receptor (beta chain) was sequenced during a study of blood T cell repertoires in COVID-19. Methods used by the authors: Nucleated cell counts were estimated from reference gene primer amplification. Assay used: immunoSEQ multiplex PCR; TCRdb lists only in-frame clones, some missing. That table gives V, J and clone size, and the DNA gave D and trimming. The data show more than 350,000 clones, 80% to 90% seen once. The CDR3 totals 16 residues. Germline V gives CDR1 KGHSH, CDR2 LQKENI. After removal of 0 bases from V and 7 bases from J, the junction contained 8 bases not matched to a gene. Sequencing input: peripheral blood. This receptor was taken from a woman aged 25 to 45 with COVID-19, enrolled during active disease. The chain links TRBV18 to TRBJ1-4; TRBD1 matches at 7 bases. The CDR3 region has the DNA TGTGCCAGCTCACCACCAGTAAGACAGGGAGCTGAAAAACTGTTTTTT. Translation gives CASSPPVRQGAEKLFF.